The 7 T cell receptor beta chains given below trace back to one sample, sequenced in a study of blood T cell repertoires in COVID-19. The protocol was immunoSEQ multiplex PCR, while the TCRdb copy is restricted to in-frame clones and leaves out a portion. Counted here are about 94,000 clones, more than 70% occurring once; the ten biggest clones make up 7% to 8%. Sample: peripheral blood. The receptors derive from a human donor with acute or convalescent COVID-19. The donor label of this sample is uncertain.

This rearrangement joins TRBV5-4 to TRBJ2-1; the match to TRBD2 covers 10 bases. This CDR3 is 18 amino acids long. J was trimmed by 6 bases and V by 0 bases; bases with no gene match: 12. The V gene's germline CDR1 is SGHNT and CDR2 YYREEE (reference sequence). The CDR3 coding sequence is TGTGCCAGCAGCTTGGCTTTTCCGGGAGCGGGGGGGCGCAATGAGCAGTTCTTC. It yields the protein CASSLAFPGAGGRNEQFF.

J is TRBJ1-2 and V is TRBV11-3; 9 bases map to TRBD1. The CDR3 contains 13 residues. V was pared by 5 bases and J by 7 bases, with 5 bases of the junction left unmatched. The germline gives CDR1 SGHNT, CDR2 YENEEA. The CDR3 nucleotides read TGTGCCAGCAGCCTTGACAGGGGGTCTGGCTACACCTTC. Translating it yields CASSLDRGSGYTF.

This chain uses TRBV14 with TRBJ2-3; 9 bases are shared with TRBD2. This CDR3 contains 16 residues. Germline V gene lookup returns CDR1 SGHDN and CDR2 FVKESK. The trim removed 1 base at V and 0 bases at J, leaving 2 bases unmatched. The CDR3 spells CASSQGTSASTDTQYF. CDR3 sequence (DNA): TGTGCCAGCAGCCAAGGGACTAGCGCGAGCACAGATACGCAGTATTTT. Full variable domain (rest looked up from reference TRBV14 and TRBJ2-3): EAGVTQFPSHSVIEKGQTVTLRCDPISGHDNLYWYRRVMGKEIKFLLHFVKESKQDESGMPNNRFLAERTGGTYSTLKVQPAELEDSGVYFCASSQGTSASTDTQYFGPGTRLTVL.

The rearrangement links TRBV28 to TRBJ2-7; no clear D gene. CDR1 and CDR2 from the germline V gene are MDHEN and SYDVKM. The CDR3 spans 11 residues. V was pared by 4 bases and J by 11 bases, with 12 bases between. CDR3 sequence: CASSSRETEYF. The CDR3 DNA sequence: TGTGCCAGCAGTTCCCGCGAGACTGAGTACTTC.

The chain recombines TRBV30 with TRBJ1-1, with D perhaps matching TRBD1 (6 bases). V was shortened by 4 bases and J by 1 base, with 7 bases between the two germline ends. Germline loops: CDR1 GTSNPN, CDR2 SVGIG (reference sequence). The CDR3 extends over 12 amino acids. CDR3 bases: TGTGCCTGGAAGGGGGAGAACACTGAAGCTTTCTTT. Amino acids: CAWKGENTEAFF.

This chain's CDR3 is CASTAGTLNTGELFF. The CDR3 nucleotides are TGTGCCAGCACTGCCGGGACTCTGAACACCGGGGAGCTGTTTTTT. This chain uses TRBV5-4 with TRBJ2-2, with D possibly being TRBD2 (6 bases). The CDR3 has 15 amino acids. V was pared by 6 bases and J by 1 base, with 13 bases between. Germline CDR1 reads SGHNT; CDR2 reads YYREEE (reference sequence).

The chain combines TRBV10-3 with TRBJ2-7; the D gene is possibly TRBD1 (5 bases). Germline loops: CDR1 ENHRY, CDR2 SYGVKD. CDR3 length: 12 amino acids. The V end lost 7 bases, the J end lost 5 bases, and 12 bases lay between the germline ends. The CDR3 nucleotides read TGTGCCATCACTAGTCAGGGTCACGAGCAGTACTTC. Its protein is CAITSQGHEQYF.